A single sample gave rise to the 30 T cell receptor beta chains below, sequenced in a study of cytomegalovirus exposure and HLA in healthy donors. 60 Vbeta and 13 Jbeta primers were used in PCR. Assay: immunoSEQ multiplex PCR; the TCRdb copy retains only in-frame clones and omits some. The sample lists about 140,000 clones, 87% occurring once. Sequenced input: PBMCs. These receptors came from a woman aged 25-40 years in good health and CMV-seronegative.

The chain joins TRBV18 to TRBJ2-3; D perhaps matches TRBD1 (5 bases). Per germline, CDR1 KGHSH and CDR2 LQKENI. CDR3 size: 14 residues. V was clipped by 6 bases and J by 3 bases, with 13 bases between them. The CDR3 is CASSSAGNTDTQYF. Written as DNA, the CDR3 is TGTGCCAGCTCGAGCGCAGGGAATACAGATACGCAGTATTTT.

This clone was detected only a few times. V and J are TRBV28 and TRBJ2-5, with D possibly being TRBD1 (5 bases). The CDR3 extends over 14 amino acids. V dropped 8 bases and J dropped 1 base, with 14 bases sitting between them. Germline assignment: CDR1 MDHEN and CDR2 SYDVKM. This chain's CDR3 is CASHPWTPQETQYF. CDR3 DNA: TGTGCCAGCCACCCTTGGACACCCCAAGAGACCCAGTACTTC.

The rearrangement links TRBV11-2 to TRBJ2-7; no clear D. Germline V gene lookup returns CDR1 SGHAT and CDR2 FQNNGV. The CDR3 is made up of 15 amino acids. V gave up 0 bases and J gave up 0 bases, with 9 bases separating them. This CDR3 reads CASSLDIAHSYEQYF. The CDR3 DNA is TGTGCCAGCAGCTTAGATATAGCTCACTCCTACGAGCAGTACTTC.

The V and J genes are TRBV4-1 and TRBJ2-5; 7 nucleotides align to TRBD1. Trimming cost V 4 bases and J 2 bases; bases outside gene matches: 7. This CDR3 region has 15 residues. The germline gives CDR1 MGHRA, CDR2 YSYEKL. The CDR3 protein is CASSPSSGQQETQYF. The CDR3 DNA reads as TGCGCCAGCAGCCCAAGCTCGGGACAGCAAGAGACCCAGTACTTC.

The chain combines TRBV5-4 with TRBJ1-6, with 7 bases identical to TRBD1. The CDR3 loop spans 15 amino acids. Germline CDR1 SGHNT, CDR2 YYREEE (reference sequence). V lost 4 bases to trimming and J lost 4 bases; unmatched junction nucleotides: 5. The CDR3 reads CASSKGQPYNSPLHF. The DNA of the CDR3 is TGTGCCAGCAGCAAGGGACAGCCTTATAATTCACCCCTCCACTTT.

This chain links TRBV28 with TRBJ2-5; unclear D gene. Germline CDR1 is MDHEN and CDR2 is SYDVKM. V was pared by 6 bases and J by 5 bases, with 13 bases between. This CDR3 spans 13 amino acids. CDR3 nucleotides: TGTGCCAGCAGCCCCAGTGGTCCGGAGACCCAGTACTTC. Its protein product is CASSPSGPETQYF.

This rearrangement joins TRBV5-4 to TRBJ2-7, with D possibly TRBD1 on 5 matching bases. Trimming stripped 4 bases from V and 6 bases from J, with 14 bases between. The CDR3 is made up of 13 amino acids. Germline lookup yields CDR1 SGHNT and CDR2 YYREEE (reference sequence). CDR3 nucleotide sequence: TGTGCCAGCAGCGACGCTCTTCAGGGCGAGCAGTACTTC. Residues: CASSDALQGEQYF.

The chain links TRBV28 to TRBJ1-2; D uncertain. Deletions cut 5 bases from V and 3 bases from J, with 22 bases between. CDR3 length: 17 amino acids. From germline, CDR1 is MDHEN and CDR2 SYDVKM. The CDR3 sequence is CASSLRRRGRTHYGYTF. The CDR3 nucleotides are TGTGCCAGCAGTCTAAGGAGGCGGGGAAGGACCCACTATGGCTACACCTTC.

This clone showed up just once. J is TRBJ1-2 and V is TRBV7-2, with D possibly TRBD1 on 5 matching bases. Germline CDR1 SGHTA, CDR2 FQGNSA. This CDR3 comprises 15 residues. V was shortened by 0 bases and J by 2 bases, with 10 bases between the two germline ends. CDR3 region: CASSLAGGYNYGYTF. Written as DNA, the CDR3 is TGTGCCAGCAGCTTAGCCGGGGGGTACAACTATGGCTACACCTTC.

The genes are TRBV7-9 and TRBJ1-2; D is ambiguous. Trimming removed 2 bases at V and 8 bases at J, with 12 bases between. The V gene's germline CDR1 is SEHNR and CDR2 FQNEAQ (reference sequence). This CDR3 is 13 amino acids long. Here the CDR3 DNA reads TGTGCCAGCAGCTTATTTAGCCCAGAGGGCTACACCTTC. This translates into CASSLFSPEGYTF.

This clone showed up just a few times. The V gene is TRBV9, the J gene TRBJ2-1, with 12 bases identical to TRBD2. The V segment lost 4 bases and the J segment 8 bases; nucleotides outside the gene matches: 7. Germline V gene lookup returns CDR1 SGDLS and CDR2 YYNGEE. This CDR3 contains 15 residues. The CDR3 DNA is TGTGCCAGCAGCCTCTCTAGCGGGAGGGATCATGAGCAGTTCTTC. The encoded protein is CASSLSSGRDHEQFF. The whole variable domain, remainder taken from reference TRBV9 and TRBJ2-1, is DSGVTQTPKHLITATGQRVTLRCSPRSGDLSVYWYQQSLDQGLQFLIQYYNGEERAKGNILERFSAQQFPDLHSELNLSSLELGDSALYFCASSLSSGRDHEQFFGPGTRLTVL.

This clone was seen only a few times. This chain uses TRBV2 with TRBJ2-3; 7 bases are a match to TRBD2. Germline lookup yields CDR1 SNHLY and CDR2 FYNNEI. The junction had 13 bases not matched to a gene; V was cut back by 8 bases and J by 2 bases. The CDR3 has 16 residues. The CDR3 loop is CASSVGAGAYTDTQYF. CDR3 sequence (DNA): TGTGCCAGCTCAGTTGGCGCGGGAGCATACACAGATACGCAGTATTTT.

J is TRBJ1-1 and V is TRBV15; 8 nucleotides match TRBD1. Unmatched junction bases numbered 11, after V lost 4 bases and J lost 7 bases. Germline V gene sequence: CDR1 LNHNV, CDR2 YYDKDF (reference sequence). The CDR3 length is 15 residues. The CDR3 region is CATSNTGQGKGEAFF. The CDR3 DNA reads as TGTGCCACCAGCAACACCGGACAGGGTAAGGGTGAAGCTTTCTTT.

This clone was observed a handful of times. The chain links TRBV5-1 to TRBJ1-1; D remains unclear. CDR3 size: 15 residues. The germline V gene encodes CDR1 SGHRS and CDR2 YFSETQ. Trimming left V 0 bases short and J 2 bases short, with 11 bases between. The CDR3 DNA follows: TGCGCCAGCAGCTTGGGGGTAGGGAGAAACACTGAAGCTTTCTTT. Encoded protein: CASSLGVGRNTEAFF.

The gene calls are TRBV6-6 and TRBJ2-7; D is ambiguous. Germline V gene lookup returns CDR1 MNHNY and CDR2 SVGAGI (reference sequence). The CDR3 consists of 12 residues. V lost 9 bases, J lost 1 base, and 10 bases lay in between. For the CDR3, the DNA is TGTGCCAGTGCCCTGAGTTCCTACGAGCAGTACTTC. Translated: CASALSSYEQYF.

The V gene is TRBV27, the J gene TRBJ2-7; 8 bases align to TRBD2. Trimming at V came to 2 bases and at J to 4 bases, leaving 13 bases not matched to a gene. The CDR3 loop spans 17 amino acids. Germline V lookup: CDR1 MNHEY, CDR2 SMNVEV (reference sequence). CDR3 protein: CASSLGGSSAGGYEQYF. CDR3 bases: TGTGCCAGCAGTTTAGGAGGTTCTTCGGCGGGAGGATACGAGCAGTACTTC.

This chain uses TRBV6-1 with TRBJ2-7, with D tentatively TRBD2 (6 bases). CDR3 length: 13 residues. The V end was cut by 6 bases, the J end by 2 bases, with 11 bases between. From germline, CDR1 is MNHNS and CDR2 SASEGT. The CDR3 is CASSPGTPYEQYF. CDR3 DNA: TGTGCCAGCAGCCCCGGGACTCCCTACGAGCAGTACTTC.

The chain is built from TRBV2 and TRBJ2-1; a possible D gene is TRBD2 (5 bases). The CDR3 has 15 residues. CDR1 and CDR2 from the germline V gene are SNHLY and FYNNEI. Trimming cost V 1 base and J 5 bases, with 12 bases left between them. The CDR3: CASSEVGIDHNEQFF. CDR3 coding DNA: TGTGCCAGCAGTGAAGTCGGGATAGACCACAATGAGCAGTTCTTC.

The chain has TRBV10-2 and TRBJ1-5, with D tentatively TRBD1 (6 bases). The V gene's germline CDR1 is WSHSY and CDR2 SAAADI. V gave up 10 bases and J gave up 6 bases, with 16 bases separating them. CDR3 length: 13 residues. DNA of the CDR3: TGCGCCACCAGGACAGCTGAAGGTCAGCCCCAGCATTTT. The encoded protein is CATRTAEGQPQHF.

This clone was recorded a few times. The J gene is TRBJ2-7, the V gene TRBV7-9; perhaps TRBD1 as D (5 bases). Trimming removed 3 bases from V and 4 bases from J, with 13 bases in between. Germline-derived CDR1 and CDR2 are SEHNR and FQNEAQ (reference sequence). The CDR3 runs to 14 residues. The CDR3 here is CASSFSSGLYEQYF. Written as DNA, the CDR3 is TGTGCCAGCAGCTTTAGCTCAGGGTTGTACGAGCAGTACTTC.

The rearrangement uses TRBV6-5 and TRBJ2-5, with D possibly being TRBD2 (6 bases). From germline, CDR1 is MNHEY and CDR2 SVGAGI. V lost 2 bases and J 6 bases, leaving 16 bases between the germline ends. This CDR3 comprises 15 residues. For the CDR3, the DNA is TGTGCCAGCAGTTACGGGGGGTCCGAAGTTAAGACCCAGTACTTC. Its translation: CASSYGGSEVKTQYF.

The genes are TRBV19 and TRBJ1-5, with D possibly being TRBD1 (6 bases). V shed 5 bases and J shed 7 bases, with 12 bases lying between them. The CDR3 consists of 13 residues. In germline, CDR1 is LNHDA, CDR2 SQIVND (reference sequence). CDR3 amino acids: CASSLQDRQPQHF. In DNA, the CDR3 is TGTGCCAGTAGTTTACAGGACAGACAGCCCCAGCATTTT.

The chain couples TRBV4-1 to TRBJ2-2; D remains ambiguous. The length of the CDR3 is 13 residues. Germline V lookup: CDR1 MGHRA, CDR2 YSYEKL. Trimming cost V 7 bases and J 1 base, with 7 bases left between them. The chain's CDR3 is CASTLENTGELFF. The CDR3 region has the DNA TGCGCCAGCACTTTAGAGAACACCGGGGAGCTGTTTTTT.

This chain links TRBV13 with TRBJ1-1, with TRBD1 as a possible D gene (5 bases). This CDR3 contains 14 residues. Between the trimmed V and J ends, which lost 4 bases and 3 bases, there was a span of 12 bases. Germline V gene data show CDR1 as PRHDT and CDR2 as FYEKMQ (reference sequence). The CDR3, as DNA: TGTGCCAGCAGCTGGGGCAGGAGGGACACTGAAGCTTTCTTT. Translated: CASSWGRRDTEAFF.

This chain connects TRBV5-4 to TRBJ1-1; TRBD1 aligns across 7 bases. Germline V CDR1 and CDR2: SGHNT, YYREEE (reference sequence). With V trimmed by 0 bases and J by 10 bases, 3 bases remained unmatched. The CDR3 consists of 12 residues. CDR3 amino acids: CASSLGQGVAFF. CDR3 nucleotides: TGTGCCAGCAGCTTGGGACAGGGTGTAGCTTTCTTT.

V usage is TRBV27 and J usage is TRBJ2-6; D not resolved. Germline CDR1 reads MNHEY; CDR2 reads SMNVEV (reference sequence). Trimming removed 3 bases from V and 0 bases from J, with 6 bases in between. The CDR3 totals 15 residues. In nucleotides, the CDR3 is TGTGCCAGCAGTTTTTCGGGCTCTGGGGCCAACGTCCTGACTTTC. This gives the protein CASSFSGSGANVLTF.

This chain links TRBV4-3 with TRBJ2-7, with D uncertain. The CDR3 spans 16 residues. Trimming took 0 bases from V and 3 from J, leaving 15 bases between them. The germline V gene encodes CDR1 LGHNA and CDR2 YSLEER. The CDR3 bases are TGCGCCAGCAGCCAAGATCCGGCACCGACACACTACGAGCAGTACTTC. This codes for CASSQDPAPTHYEQYF.

V is TRBV18 and J is TRBJ1-1; 7 bases are shared with TRBD1. The CDR3 consists of 16 residues. V lost 6 bases to trimming and J lost 1 base; unmatched junction nucleotides: 11. Germline values: CDR1 KGHSH, CDR2 LQKENI. The DNA of the CDR3 is TGTGCCAGCTCCCCCATGACAGGGCGCGGGAACACTGAAGCTTTCTTT. Its protein is CASSPMTGRGNTEAFF.

The chain joins TRBV7-9 to TRBJ2-1; 10 bases map to TRBD2. V was pared by 0 bases and J by 3 bases, with 2 bases of the junction left unmatched. Germline CDR1 reads SEHNR; CDR2 reads FQNEAQ (reference sequence). CDR3 length: 16 residues. The CDR3 nucleotides read TGTGCCAGCAGCTTAGCCAGACTAGCGGGCTACAATGAGCAGTTCTTC. It codes for CASSLARLAGYNEQFF.

The J gene is TRBJ2-3, the V gene TRBV25-1, with D hard to call. This CDR3 is 13 amino acids long. V dropped 6 bases and J dropped 4 bases, with 11 bases sitting between them. Germline lookup yields CDR1 MGHDK and CDR2 SYGVNS. CDR3 sequence: CASSLNNADTQYF. The CDR3 DNA reads as TGTGCCAGCAGCCTTAATAATGCAGATACGCAGTATTTT.